This record looks at one T cell receptor (beta chain) sequence and its context. This specimen comes from a study of control samples from healthy donors and cancer patients. The assay was immunoSEQ multiplex PCR, and TCRdb's table has in-frame clones only and misses some. The sample has some 100,000 clones; around 88% are singletons. The TCR originated in a young man in good health. Input material: blood.

CDR3 amino acids: CATSGGENTEAFF. CDR3 DNA sequence: TGTGCCACCAGTGGCGGGGAGAACACTGAAGCTTTCTTT. The chain carries TRBV24-1 and TRBJ1-1; D unresolved. V was cut by 5 bases and J by 1 base, with 7 bases left in between. This CDR3 is built from 13 residues. CDR1 is KGHDR, CDR2 SFDVKD, per germline.